Included here is one T cell receptor beta chain sequence, with context. The V gene lost 6 bases and the J gene lost 5 bases, with 14 bases spanning the gap. The CDR3 contains 14 residues. Germline V gene lookup returns CDR1 MNHNY and CDR2 SVGAGI (reference sequence). The data originate from a study of blood T cell repertoires in COVID-19. Study-level information: COVID-19 samples, acute and convalescent, were from the United States, Italy and Spain.

Profiling relied on immunoSEQ multiplex PCR, and the TCRdb table lists in-frame clones only, not all of them. The sample lists over 200,000 clones, around four fifths occurring once. Material for sequencing was peripheral blood. The chain recombines TRBV6-6 with TRBJ2-1; maybe TRBD2 (6 bases). This TCR came from a man older than 75 with acute or convalescent COVID-19. The CDR3 nucleotides are TGTGCCAGCAGACGGGACTCCAGGGACAATGAGCAGTTCTTC. This translates into CASRRDSRDNEQFF.